Following are 21 T cell receptor beta chains from one sample sequenced in a study of blood T cells in healthy people across ages (dated by TCRdb to the mid-2010s). Library method: 5' RACE. Sequencing used an Illumina HiSeq 2500. A second PCR of 7 to 11 cycles was run with a J-beta primer mix and a sample-barcoded 5' primer. The public reads were reanalyzed by TCRdb: fastp trimming at Q25, MiXCR alignment, in-frame beta chains only. A single entry per CDR3 protein holds the most common genes and DNA from its merged rows. The sample profile shows about 1.1 million distinct CDR3 sequences; 30% to 40% of them were found once. Around 13% of the sample is held by the ten biggest clonotypes. Material: blood. These receptors all come from a man between 18 and 29 years old in good health.

This clonotype was counted once. The chain recombines TRBV5-1 with TRBJ2-2, with 8 bases identical to TRBD1. Germline V gene data show CDR1 as SGHRS and CDR2 as YFSETQ. The CDR3 is 16 residues long. Germline trimming cut 4 bases from V and 3 bases from J; bases unmatched to any gene: 8. The CDR3 nucleotides are TGCGCCAGCAGCCTCGCATCAGGGGGCGACACCGGGGAGCTGTTTTTT. This sequence encodes CASSLASGGDTGELFF.

This chain joins TRBV24-1 and TRBJ1-5; D is unresolved. Germline loops: CDR1 KGHDR, CDR2 SFDVKD. Trimming left V 1 base short and J 5 bases short, with 8 bases between. The CDR3 contains 14 residues. CDR3 coding DNA: TGTGCCACCAGTGATTTTCACATTGATCAGCCCCAGCATTTT. Translation: CATSDFHIDQPQHF.

This clonotype was seen a few times. CDR3 in DNA: TGTGCCAGCAGCTTAGCGCACGGGGGGGTTGCAACTAATGAAAAACTGTTTTTT. As protein: CASSLAHGGVATNEKLFF. The rearrangement links TRBV7-8 to TRBJ1-4; TRBD1 is a possible D gene (5 bases). V was pared by 0 bases and J by 0 bases, with 14 bases between. The germline gives CDR1 SGHVS, CDR2 FQNEAQ. The length of the CDR3 is 18 residues.

The V gene is TRBV12-5, the J gene TRBJ2-1, with D maybe TRBD2 (6 bases). The CDR3 length is 16 residues. V was trimmed by 4 bases and J by 1 base, leaving 14 bases between them. Germline assignment: CDR1 LGHNT and CDR2 FRNRAP. The CDR3 reads CASGSLFSGSYNEQFF. CDR3 DNA: TGTGCTAGTGGTTCTCTGTTTAGCGGATCCTACAATGAGCAGTTCTTC.

This clonotype turned up a few times. The chain employs TRBV5-1 and TRBJ1-4, with D perhaps matching TRBD1 (6 bases). V lost 0 bases to trimming and J lost 7 bases, with 10 bases between them. The CDR3 has 14 amino acids. CDR1 and CDR2 from the germline V gene are SGHRS and YFSETQ. This chain's CDR3 is CASSLGTVAEKLFF. CDR3 DNA: TGCGCCAGCAGCTTGGGGACAGTGGCTGAAAAACTGTTTTTT.

This chain joins TRBV20-1 and TRBJ2-2; 11 bases line up with TRBD1. V shed 7 bases and J 5 bases; nucleotides not matched to a gene: 6. The CDR3 contains 14 residues. Germline loops: CDR1 DFQATT, CDR2 SNEGSKA (reference sequence). CDR3 region: CSVLRDRGTGELFF. As DNA, the CDR3 is TGCAGTGTGCTCCGGGACAGGGGGACCGGGGAGCTGTTTTTT.

This clonotype has more than one count but fewer than ten. The chain combines TRBV20-1 with TRBJ1-2; D is undetermined. The CDR3 runs 14 residues. The germline CDR1 and CDR2 sequences are DFQATT and SNEGSKA (reference sequence). Trimming left V 3 bases short and J 6 bases short, with 17 bases between. DNA for the CDR3: TGCAGTGCTAGGGGAAAGATAGGGTTCGATGGCTACACCTTC. This encodes CSARGKIGFDGYTF.

This clonotype was seen a handful of times. The V and J genes are TRBV6-2 or TRBV6-3 and TRBJ2-3; D gene ambiguous. The CDR3 consists of 12 residues. Germline loops: CDR1 MNHEY, CDR2 SVGEGT. The V and J ends lost 5 bases and 8 bases respectively, with 11 bases between them. The CDR3: CASSPRLPTQYF. CDR3 sequence (DNA): TGTGCCAGCAGTCCTAGACTGCCTACGCAGTATTTT.

V usage is TRBV12-3 or TRBV12-4 and J usage is TRBJ2-3; TRBD2 agrees at 7 bases. V was pared by 8 bases and J by 4 bases, with 9 bases of the junction left unmatched. This CDR3 region has 14 residues. The CDR3 DNA follows: TGTGCCAGCTGTATTGGGACTACGCCAGATACGCAGTATTTT. This translates into CASCIGTTPDTQYF.

This clonotype turned up a few times. The chain is built from TRBV10-3 and TRBJ1-1, with a weak D call TRBD1 (5 bases). CDR3 length: 13 residues. V was cut by 6 bases and J by 3 bases, with 11 bases left in between. Germline CDR1 ENHRY, CDR2 SYGVKD. The CDR3 sequence is CAISPTEDTEAFF. The DNA for the CDR3 is TGTGCCATCAGCCCGACAGAGGACACTGAAGCTTTCTTT.

This clonotype was found a few times. The genes are TRBV6-1 and TRBJ2-3; 9 nucleotides agree with TRBD2. Trimming at V came to 8 bases and at J to 0 bases, leaving 9 bases not matched to a gene. The germline CDR1 and CDR2 sequences are MNHNS and SASEGT. CDR3 length: 16 amino acids. The CDR3 DNA is TGTGCCAGCGTGGGAGCGGGGGGTACTAGCACAGATACGCAGTATTTT. Its protein product is CASVGAGGTSTDTQYF.

The chain employs TRBV7-8 and TRBJ2-1, with 9 positions matching TRBD2. Germline V gene lookup returns CDR1 SGHVS and CDR2 FQNEAQ. CDR3 length: 15 residues. Unmatched junction bases numbered 9, after V lost 5 bases and J lost 7 bases. CDR3 in DNA: TGTGCCAGCAGCCCCGAACTAGCGGGCGGGAATGAGCAGTTCTTC. Protein product: CASSPELAGGNEQFF.

This clonotype showed up just a few times. The rearrangement uses TRBV20-1 and TRBJ2-2; TRBD1 or TRBD2 may be the D gene (5 bases each). CDR1 and CDR2 from the germline V gene are DFQATT and SNEGSKA (reference sequence). This CDR3 has 14 residues. The V and J ends lost 4 bases and 3 bases respectively, with 12 bases between them. Written as DNA, the CDR3 is TGCAGTGCTACCGAAGAGGGGCACACCGGGGAGCTGTTTTTT. Translated: CSATEEGHTGELFF.

This clonotype came up a few times. The genes are TRBV4-3 and TRBJ2-1, with D maybe TRBD2 (5 bases). Germline V gene sequence: CDR1 LGHNA, CDR2 YSLEER. This CDR3 contains 16 residues. The ends were cut back, 0 bases at V and 8 bases at J, with 17 bases in the middle. CDR3 amino acids: CASSQDWRSSFYEQFF. In nucleotides, the CDR3 is TGCGCCAGCAGCCAAGATTGGCGCTCTAGCTTTTATGAGCAGTTCTTC.

This chain uses TRBV4-3 with TRBJ2-5; 10 bases align to TRBD1. After removal of 3 bases from V and 5 bases from J, the junction contained 9 bases not matched to a gene. The CDR3 spans 16 residues. CDR1 and CDR2 from the germline V gene are LGHNA and YSLEER. The CDR3 nucleotides read TGCGCCAGCAGCCAGGACAGGGGGTTGGATCTCGAGACCCAGTACTTC. As protein: CASSQDRGLDLETQYF.

The chain carries TRBV12-3 or TRBV12-4 and TRBJ1-6; a weak D match, TRBD1 (6 bases). The CDR3 runs 17 residues. With 3 bases removed from V and 7 bases from J, the gap between germline ends came to 19 bases. The CDR3 spells CASSFRPSGQRNSPLHF. The CDR3 region has the DNA TGTGCCAGCAGTTTCCGACCTAGTGGACAGAGGAATTCACCCCTCCACTTT.

This clonotype was seen many times. The chain is built from TRBV12-3 or TRBV12-4 and TRBJ2-3, with D hard to call. Between the trimmed V and J ends, which lost 3 bases and 4 bases, there was a span of 11 bases. The CDR3 is 14 residues long. The CDR3 spells CASSFGPSPDTQYF. The DNA of the CDR3 is TGTGCCAGCAGTTTTGGCCCATCCCCAGATACGCAGTATTTT.

V and J are TRBV6-8 and TRBJ2-4; the match to TRBD1 covers 11 bases. Trimming at V came to 10 bases and at J to 0 bases, leaving 11 bases not matched to a gene. CDR3 length: 17 amino acids. Germline V gives CDR1 MNHGY, CDR2 SAAAGT. This CDR3 reads CATKWTGGLLAKNIQYF. The CDR3 DNA reads TGTGCCACCAAATGGACAGGGGGCTTACTAGCCAAAAACATTCAGTACTTC.

This clonotype showed up just a few times. The chain joins TRBV20-1 to TRBJ1-1, with TRBD1 identical over 9 bases. Looked up from germline, CDR1 is DFQATT and CDR2 is SNEGSKA (reference sequence). V was clipped by 4 bases and J by 8 bases; unmatched bases: 20. The CDR3 loop spans 17 amino acids. The CDR3 loop reads CSAIQFLSRDRVVEAFF. Written as DNA, the CDR3 is TGCAGTGCTATCCAGTTCTTGTCCCGGGACAGGGTCGTGGAAGCTTTCTTT.

The chain combines TRBV4-3 with TRBJ2-3, with 9 bases lining up with TRBD1. The CDR3 is made up of 17 amino acids. Per the germline V gene, CDR1 is LGHNA and CDR2 is YSLEER. V lost 1 base, J lost 0 bases, and 5 bases stayed unmatched. The chain's CDR3 is CASSQATGGLSTDTQYF. The CDR3 nucleotides read TGCGCCAGCAGCCAAGCAACAGGGGGCTTGAGCACAGATACGCAGTATTTT.

V usage is TRBV3-1 and J usage is TRBJ1-1; D may be TRBD1 (6 bases). Trimming removed 4 bases at V and 2 bases at J, with 17 bases between. Germline V gives CDR1 LGHDT, CDR2 YNNKEL (reference sequence). The CDR3 runs to 16 residues. CDR3 residues: CASSPLWEQGNTEAFF. Written as DNA, the CDR3 is TGTGCCAGCAGCCCCCTGTGGGAACAGGGCAACACTGAAGCTTTCTTT.